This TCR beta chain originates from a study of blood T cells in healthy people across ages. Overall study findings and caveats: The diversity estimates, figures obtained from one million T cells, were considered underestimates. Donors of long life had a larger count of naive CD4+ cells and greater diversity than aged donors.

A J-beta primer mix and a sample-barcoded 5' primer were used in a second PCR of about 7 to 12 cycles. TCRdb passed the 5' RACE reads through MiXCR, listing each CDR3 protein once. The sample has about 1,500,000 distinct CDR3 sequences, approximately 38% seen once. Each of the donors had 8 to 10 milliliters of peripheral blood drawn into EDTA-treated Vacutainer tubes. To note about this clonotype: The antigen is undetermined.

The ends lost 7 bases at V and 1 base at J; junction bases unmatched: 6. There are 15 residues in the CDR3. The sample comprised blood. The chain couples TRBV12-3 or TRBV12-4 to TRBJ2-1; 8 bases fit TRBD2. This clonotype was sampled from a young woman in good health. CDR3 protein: CASTEGGGSYNEQFF. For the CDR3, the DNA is TGTGCCAGCACTGAGGGCGGGGGGTCCTACAATGAGCAGTTCTTC.